The 25 T cell receptor beta chains below all came from one sample that was sequenced in a study of T cell changes during pregnancy in multiple sclerosis. The repertoire was sequenced with immunoSEQ multiplex PCR; TCRdb's copy has only in-frame clones and lacks some. The sample records about 66,000 clones, about 91% being singletons. This material consisted of CD8+ T cells from peripheral blood mononuclear cells, taken before pregnancy. Receptor source: a female donor with multiple sclerosis, enrolled in a pregnancy study.

The DNA of the CDR3 is TGTGCCAGCAGAGCGACAGGGATCACTGAAGCTTTCTTT. The encoded protein is CASRATGITEAFF. The V gene is TRBV6-1, the J gene TRBJ1-1, with 7 bases identical to TRBD1. This CDR3 region has 13 residues. The V segment lost 6 bases and the J segment 4 bases; nucleotides outside the gene matches: 5. CDR1 and CDR2 (germline): MNHNS, SASEGT.

This sequence joins TRBV6-5 and TRBJ1-1; D remains ambiguous. Trimming shortened V by 0 bases and J by 10 bases, and 12 bases separated the two germline ends. This CDR3 region has 13 residues. In germline, CDR1 is MNHEY, CDR2 SVGAGI. The CDR3 DNA is TGTGCCAGCAGTTACTCCCCGGGGAGCGGAGCTTTCTTT. This gives the protein CASSYSPGSGAFF.

This rearrangement joins TRBV11-2 to TRBJ1-1; TRBD1 matches 10 bases. The V segment lost 1 base and the J segment 8 bases; nucleotides outside the gene matches: 7. Germline values: CDR1 SGHAT, CDR2 FQNNGV. This CDR3 comprises 15 residues. CDR3 in DNA: TGTGCCAGCAGCTTAGTGGGACAGGGGAACCAGGAAGCTTTCTTT. It specifies CASSLVGQGNQEAFF.

The rearrangement uses TRBV6-1 and TRBJ2-5, with D unclear. The germline V gene encodes CDR1 MNHNS and CDR2 SASEGT. Trimming shortened V by 1 base and J by 1 base, and 7 bases separated the two germline ends. CDR3 length: 14 residues. The CDR3 sequence is CASSEVHSQETQYF. The CDR3 coding sequence is TGTGCCAGCAGTGAAGTCCACAGCCAAGAGACCCAGTACTTC.

The sample holds a few counts of this clone. This chain joins TRBV27 and TRBJ1-5; the match to TRBD1 covers 7 bases. Germline V gene lookup returns CDR1 MNHEY and CDR2 SMNVEV (reference sequence). The junction had 6 bases not matched to a gene; V was cut back by 6 bases and J by 4 bases. CDR3 length: 14 amino acids. The CDR3 nucleotides are TGTGCCAGCAGCCCGGGACAGCCGAATCAGCCCCAGCATTTT. It yields the protein CASSPGQPNQPQHF.

The chain couples TRBV4-2 to TRBJ2-1; D is unclear. CDR1 LGHNA and CDR2 YNFKEQ come from the germline V gene. Trimming took off 0 bases at V and 10 bases at J, with 10 bases between the two ends. This CDR3 spans 13 amino acids. CDR3 protein: CASSQDPPLEQFF. The DNA for the CDR3 is TGTGCCAGCAGCCAAGATCCGCCACTAGAGCAGTTCTTC.

The rearrangement uses TRBV10-1 and TRBJ2-7; D perhaps matches TRBD1 (5 bases). This CDR3 comprises 13 residues. Trimming shortened V by 4 bases and J by 5 bases, and 12 bases separated the two germline ends. Looked up from germline, CDR1 is WNHNN and CDR2 is SYGVQD (reference sequence). The CDR3 DNA is TGCGCCAGCAGTGGGGGCCTTATGGACGAGCAGTACTTC. Translation gives CASSGGLMDEQYF.

J is TRBJ2-7 and V is TRBV27, with 7 bases aligning to TRBD1. CDR3 size: 16 residues. Germline lookup yields CDR1 MNHEY and CDR2 SMNVEV (reference sequence). V lost 6 bases, J lost 2 bases, and 13 bases stayed unmatched. The CDR3 is CASSPRAGTVPYEQYF. In nucleotides, the CDR3 is TGTGCCAGCAGCCCCCGCGCCGGGACAGTACCCTACGAGCAGTACTTC.

The rearrangement uses TRBV2 and TRBJ1-2; 9 bases align to TRBD1. This CDR3 comprises 13 residues. Per the germline V gene, CDR1 is SNHLY and CDR2 is FYNNEI. V lost 9 bases and J lost 8; bases outside the gene matches: 10. CDR3 in amino acids: CARGDRVPRGYTF. The CDR3 nucleotides are TGTGCCAGGGGGGACAGGGTCCCCCGGGGCTACACCTTC.

The chain employs TRBV5-6 and TRBJ2-1, with D possibly being TRBD2 (7 bases). CDR3 length: 17 residues. Between the trimmed V and J ends, which lost 3 bases and 8 bases, there was a span of 24 bases. CDR1 SGHDT and CDR2 YYEEEE come from the germline V gene. CDR3: CASSSWGGGDNPYEQFF. DNA of the CDR3: TGTGCCAGCAGCTCATGGGGGGGAGGGGACAATCCCTATGAGCAGTTCTTC.

The chain is built from TRBV6-5 and TRBJ2-7; D is possibly TRBD1 (5 bases). Germline CDR1 is MNHEY and CDR2 is SVGAGI. V lost 6 bases, J lost 0 bases, and 12 bases lay in between. This CDR3 is built from 14 residues. CDR3 protein: CASSPQGNSYEQYF. The CDR3 coding sequence is TGTGCCAGCAGCCCTCAGGGAAACTCCTACGAGCAGTACTTC.

The chain is built from TRBV5-1 and TRBJ1-2, with unresolved D. The CDR3 is 15 residues long. Between the trimmed V and J ends, which lost 1 base and 2 bases, there was a span of 12 bases. Germline V gene lookup returns CDR1 SGHRS and CDR2 YFSETQ. CDR3 region: CASSLLGGENYGYTF. CDR3 sequence (DNA): TGCGCCAGCAGCTTGTTAGGCGGCGAGAACTATGGCTACACCTTC. The full variable domain, in which reference TRBV5-1 and TRBJ1-2 provide the parts outside the CDR3, is KAGVTQTPRYLIKTRGQQVTLSCSPISGHRSVSWYQQTPGQGLQFLFEYFSETQRNKGNFPGRFSGRQFSNSRSEMNVSTLELGDSALYLCASSLLGGENYGYTFGSGTRLTVV.

The V gene is TRBV10-2, the J gene TRBJ2-3, with TRBD2 matching over 9 bases. The CDR3 has 15 residues. The germline CDR1 and CDR2 sequences are WSHSY and SAAADI. After removal of 4 bases from V and 1 base from J, the junction contained 3 bases not matched to a gene. The DNA of the CDR3 is TGCGCCAGCAGTGTTGCGGGGGGGCGCACAGATACGCAGTATTTT. This translates into CASSVAGGRTDTQYF.

The rearrangement uses TRBV27 and TRBJ2-3; D possibly corresponds to TRBD2 (7 bases). This CDR3 is 18 amino acids long. Trimming shortened V by 3 bases and J by 10 bases, and 29 bases separated the two germline ends. In germline, CDR1 is MNHEY, CDR2 SMNVEV (reference sequence). The CDR3 coding sequence is TGTGCCAGCAGTTTGTACGCGGTGGGGGGGGCCTCGGAGTTGGCGCAGTATTTT. Amino acids: CASSLYAVGGASELAQYF.

V gene TRBV6-5 combines with J gene TRBJ1-1; 7 bases match TRBD1. J was trimmed by 2 bases and V by 7 bases; bases with no gene match: 10. The CDR3 length is 15 residues. Germline CDR1 MNHEY, CDR2 SVGAGI. The CDR3, as DNA: TGTGCCAGCACCAAGGGGGCAGGGGTAAACACTGAAGCTTTCTTT. This encodes CASTKGAGVNTEAFF.

The V and J genes are TRBV7-8 and TRBJ1-6; the D gene is possibly TRBD1 (5 bases). V was cut by 4 bases and J by 8 bases, with 15 bases left in between. The CDR3 contains 15 residues. CDR1 and CDR2 from the germline V gene are SGHVS and FQNEAQ. CDR3 residues: CASSSAGLSHSPLHF. DNA of the CDR3: TGTGCCAGCAGCTCTGCAGGGCTCTCACATTCACCCCTCCACTTT.

The CDR3 coding sequence is TGTGCCAGCAGTTTATCTTTCGGGGGTGTGGTGACTGAAGCTTTCTTT. Translating gives CASSLSFGGVVTEAFF. V is TRBV27 and J is TRBJ1-1; maybe TRBD1 (5 bases). The CDR3 totals 16 residues. In germline, CDR1 is MNHEY, CDR2 SMNVEV (reference sequence). The V end lost 0 bases, the J end lost 5 bases, and 16 bases lay between the germline ends.

The sample holds one count of this clone. The chain is built from TRBV5-1 and TRBJ2-1; D possibly corresponds to TRBD2 (7 bases). V was trimmed by 0 bases and J by 1 base, leaving 11 bases between them. CDR3 size: 16 residues. Germline V gene sequence: CDR1 SGHRS, CDR2 YFSETQ. The CDR3 loop reads CASSLGRGASYNEQFF. CDR3 DNA sequence: TGCGCCAGCAGCTTGGGCCGGGGGGCTTCCTACAATGAGCAGTTCTTC.

CDR3 DNA: TGTGCCAGCAGGCAGTACACAGATACGCAGTATTTT. It is translated as CASRQYTDTQYF. The gene calls are TRBV13 and TRBJ2-3; D is uncertain. The V end lost 6 bases, the J end lost 2 bases, and 6 bases lay between the germline ends. The CDR3 extends over 12 amino acids. The germline gives CDR1 PRHDT, CDR2 FYEKMQ (reference sequence).

The V gene is TRBV9, the J gene TRBJ1-1; 9 nucleotides align to TRBD1. The germline gives CDR1 SGDLS, CDR2 YYNGEE. V was clipped by 3 bases and J by 0 bases; unmatched bases: 3. The CDR3 loop spans 15 amino acids. CDR3 bases: TGTGCCAGCAGCGATGGGGACAGGGTGAACACTGAAGCTTTCTTT. Amino acid sequence: CASSDGDRVNTEAFF.

This clone is a singleton in its sample. J is TRBJ2-1 and V is TRBV6-1; 8 positions match TRBD2. CDR1 is MNHNS and CDR2 is SASEGT in the germline V gene. J was trimmed by 4 bases and V by 2 bases; bases with no gene match: 4. The CDR3 totals 15 residues. CDR3 region: CASSEQRGTYNEQFF. CDR3 coding DNA: TGTGCCAGCAGTGAACAGCGGGGGACATACAATGAGCAGTTCTTC.

This chain's CDR3 is CASSPLGGEAFF. For the CDR3, the DNA is TGCGCCAGCAGCCCCTTGGGGGGTGAAGCTTTCTTT. The chain joins TRBV4-1 to TRBJ1-1, with a tentative D call TRBD1 (5 bases). Germline V lookup: CDR1 MGHRA, CDR2 YSYEKL. The CDR3 length is 12 residues. The germline V and J ends were trimmed by 4 bases and 7 bases, with 10 bases remaining between them.

This clone was counted a few times. The gene calls are TRBV27 and TRBJ1-1; 10 nucleotides match TRBD1. Germline V lookup: CDR1 MNHEY, CDR2 SMNVEV (reference sequence). V shed 5 bases, J shed 11 bases, and the junction held 8 bases outside the gene matches. This CDR3 has 13 residues. CDR3 DNA sequence: TGTGCCAGCAGTGTGGGGACAGGGGTAGGGGCTTTCTTT. Encoded protein: CASSVGTGVGAFF.

The chain recombines TRBV6-6 with TRBJ2-7; weak D call: TRBD1 (6 bases). Trimming removed 7 bases from V and 5 bases from J, with 12 bases in between. CDR1 is MNHNY, CDR2 SVGAGI, per germline (reference sequence). CDR3 length: 12 amino acids. In DNA, the CDR3 is TGTGCCAGCACCCAGGGGTTCGACGAGCAGTACTTC. Its translation: CASTQGFDEQYF.

The chain links TRBV27 to TRBJ2-2; no definite D call. This CDR3 spans 15 amino acids. V shed 6 bases and J shed 3 bases, with 14 bases lying between them. Germline V gene data show CDR1 as MNHEY and CDR2 as SMNVEV (reference sequence). CDR3 nucleotides: TGTGCCAGCAGCCAGGTGGCTTCGTACACCGGGGAGCTGTTTTTT. It translates to CASSQVASYTGELFF.